At least ten counts were recorded for the clone carrying this TCR beta chain. As yet, its antigen is unknown. The CDR3 contains 14 residues. Germline-derived CDR1 and CDR2 are SGHTA and FQGTGA. Trimming removed 5 bases from V and 7 bases from J, with 15 bases in between. These data come from a study of response to subunit inactivated influenza vaccine. TCRdb reanalysed the RT-PCR reads using MiXCR and keeps one entry per CDR3 protein. The table includes around 480,000 distinct CDR3 sequences, approximately 11% detected once. Study-wide results and caveats: T cells newly recruited by each seasonal influenza vaccination are few, the authors suggested.

Source: PBMCs from blood, taken roughly 6 weeks after vaccination. The chain links TRBV7-3 to TRBJ2-1, with D hard to call. This receptor was taken from a man aged 45-60 years who received an inactivated influenza vaccine. This chain's CDR3 is CASSAALGRNEQFF. CDR3 DNA sequence: TGTGCCAGCAGCGCGGCCCTAGGTAGAAATGAGCAGTTCTTC.